These T cell receptor beta chains were read from a single sample in a study of CD8+ T cells in alopecia areata. The protocol was immunoSEQ multiplex PCR, while the TCRdb copy is restricted to in-frame clones and leaves out a portion. The repertoire holds roughly 120,000 clones, with 50% to 75% as singletons. The source was CD8+ T cells sorted from blood, collected at week 4, from a patient treated with tofacitinib. The source of these receptors is a human donor with alopecia areata. CDR3s include the opening cysteine and the closing phenylalanine or tryptophan. D genes are given only for firm matches. Part of the rows lack a size; the others show once, few, many or a class for expanded clones.

d_call	v_call	j_call	clone_size	cdr3_nt	cdr3_aa
TRBD1	TRBV29-1	TRBJ2-7	NA	TGCAGCGTTGCGGGACAGGGGGCCGAGCAGTACTTC	CSVAGQGAEQYF
TRBD1	TRBV29-1	TRBJ2-1	NA	TGCAGCTCCTACGGGACAGTAGCCTACAATGAGCAGTTCTTC	CSSYGTVAYNEQFF
NA	TRBV29-1	TRBJ2-2	few	TGCAGCGTTGTTGGGGGTGGAACCGGGGAGCTGTTTTTT	CSVVGGGTGELFF
NA	TRBV30	TRBJ1-2	NA	TGTGCCTGGCGGGTTCGGTATGGCTACACCTTC	CAWRVRYGYTF
NA	TRBV15	TRBJ2-5	few	TGTGCCACCAGCCGCTACCGTGCCAACCAAGAGACCCAGTACTTC	CATSRYRANQETQYF
NA	TRBV7-9	TRBJ2-3	NA	TGTGCCAGCAGCTTAGCGGGGGACGGCCAGAATTTT	CASSLAGDGQNF
NA	TRBV30	TRBJ1-3	NA	TGTGCCTGGAGTGTGTGGGACGGAGATGCCTCTGGAAACACCATATATTTT	CAWSVWDGDASGNTIYF
NA	TRBV29-1	TRBJ2-5	NA	TGCAGCGTTGATTCCGATAGTGTCGAGACCCAGTACTTC	CSVDSDSVETQYF
NA	TRBV9	TRBJ1-1	NA	TGTGCCAGCAGTGTTGGTGTCGGGACGGAAGCTTTCTTT	CASSVGVGTEAFF
NA	TRBV30	TRBJ2-7	NA	TGTGCCTGGAGTGTAGGGGAAGAGCAGTACTTC	CAWSVGEEQYF
NA	TRBV15	TRBJ2-7	NA	TGTGCCACCAGCAGAGATCGGGGCTACGAGCAGTACTTC	CATSRDRGYEQYF
NA	TRBV29-1	TRBJ2-3	NA	TGCAGCGCCGCCGGAACAGATACGCAGTATTTT	CSAAGTDTQYF
NA	TRBV5-1	TRBJ1-2	once	TGCGCCAGCGGCGGTGGTGAATATGGCTACACCTTC	CASGGGEYGYTF
NA	TRBV29-1	TRBJ2-7	NA	TGCAGCGCCGAGCTTCAGGGACACGAGCAGTACTTC	CSAELQGHEQYF
NA	TRBV10-3	TRBJ2-7	NA	TGTGCCATCAGTGAGGACCCGTCCAACTACGAGCAGTACTTC	CAISEDPSNYEQYF
NA	TRBV29-1	TRBJ1-1	few	TGCAGCGTCCAACAGGGTTTGAACACTGAAGCTTTCTTT	CSVQQGLNTEAFF
TRBD2	TRBV27	TRBJ2-5	NA	TGTGCCAGCAGACTACTAGCGGGGGGGCTGGGAGAGACCCAGTACTTC	CASRLLAGGLGETQYF
NA	TRBV2	TRBJ2-7	once	TGTGCCAGCAGGGACCTCAATTACTACGAGCAGTACTTC	CASRDLNYYEQYF
TRBD1	TRBV27	TRBJ2-1	NA	TGTGCCAGCAGTTTACCCGACAGGGTCAATGAGCAGTTCTTC	CASSLPDRVNEQFF
TRBD2	TRBV5-1	TRBJ2-2	once	TGCGCCAGCAGCTCCCTAGCGGGGGGGCTCACCGGGGAGCTGTTTTTT	CASSSLAGGLTGELFF
NA	TRBV29-1	TRBJ1-1	NA	TGCAGCGCCGAGGTCAGGGCTGAAGCTTTCTTT	CSAEVRAEAFF
NA	TRBV27	TRBJ1-1	NA	TGTGCCAGCAGTTTAGAGGGGCCTTGGAACACTGAAGCTTTCTTT	CASSLEGPWNTEAFF
TRBD2	TRBV19	TRBJ2-2	medium-sized	TGTGCCAGTAGCAGTGCGGGAGGCACCGGGGAGCTGTTTTTT	CASSSAGGTGELFF
TRBD2	TRBV27	TRBJ2-1	NA	TGTGCCAGCAGGCCGGGACTAGCGGGGGGGCATGAGCAGTTCTTC	CASRPGLAGGHEQFF
NA	TRBV6-4	TRBJ2-6	NA	TGTGCCAGCAGTGACAGTTTTTCCTCTGGGGCCAACGTCCTGACTTTC	CASSDSFSSGANVLTF